The T cell receptor beta chain described here comes from a study of T-cell memory formation after mild COVID-19. On this clonotype: Its matching antigen is unknown.

TCRdb passed the 5' RACE reads through MiXCR, listing each CDR3 protein once. The sample holds a few hundred thousand distinct CDR3 sequences; just under 20% are singletons and the top ten take 20% to 25%. This CDR3 is built from 14 residues. Looked up from germline, CDR1 is MNHEY and CDR2 is SMNVEV (reference sequence). Trimming at V came to 6 bases and at J to 4 bases, leaving 4 bases not matched to a gene. Points from the study as a whole: Clones that shrank (day 15 to 85) were balanced CD4/CD8, whereas later expanders leaned CD4+.

This TCR was sampled from a young man who had mild COVID-19 (a few samples of this study predate the infection). Cell type and time point are not known. The J gene is TRBJ2-3, the V gene TRBV27; 10 nucleotides align to TRBD2. Sequencing used PBMCs or a T cell subset sorted from them (not recorded which). CDR3 DNA sequence: TGTGCCAGCAGACTAGCGGGGATATCAGATACGCAGTATTTT. Protein sequence: CASRLAGISDTQYF.